Here is one T cell receptor (beta chain) with its context. Distinct nucleotide sequences in the sample also encode this CDR3. This entry belongs to a study of OX40 agonist ivuxolimab in advanced cancers. The wider study: Patients' therapy was ivuxolimab, an antibody that acts as an agonist of OX40 (CD134).

Using immunoSEQ multiplex PCR, the repertoire was profiled, and TCRdb retains in-frame clones only, with some absent. The sample includes roughly 98,000 clones, about 79% seen only once; the top ten take more than 1.2%. Trimming removed 1 base from V and 5 bases from J; junction bases left unmatched: 1. There are 14 residues in the CDR3. Germline CDR1 is LGHNA and CDR2 is YSLEER. The sample in question was CD4+ or CD8+ T cells sorted from blood, obtained in a trial of the OX40 agonist ivuxolimab. The TCR originated in an adult with an advanced solid tumor such as melanoma, head and neck, liver or kidney cancer. The V call is TRBV4-3, the J call TRBJ2-2; 7 bases line up with TRBD2. The CDR3 sequence is CASSQVGGTGELFF. The CDR3, as DNA: TGCGCCAGCAGCCAAGTGGGGGGGACCGGGGAGCTGTTTTTT.